This T cell receptor beta chain was observed in a study of human T cells and chemical hapten exposure. The sample holds many counts of this clonotype. Its antigen is unknown. MiXCR, run by TCRdb on the RACE reads, gives a single entry per CDR3 protein. The sample records about 80,000 distinct CDR3 sequences, around 7% being singletons. Trimming shortened V by 6 bases and J by 0 bases, and 16 bases separated the two germline ends. In germline, CDR1 is SQVTM, CDR2 ANQGSEA. The CDR3 loop spans 15 amino acids. The sample's time point: patch test 1, 2 weeks after DPC sensitization. As to treatment: therapeutic diphenylcyclopropenone sensitization with weekly scalp DPC. Whole-study results and caveats: In comparison with controls, expanded TCRs gave rise to a significantly larger number of large CDR3 similarity clusters.

The sequence was collected from a woman in her 30s with alopecia areata. Some clones in this sample may be carry-over from other donors' samples. The chain combines TRBV29-1 with TRBJ2-3; TRBD2 might be the D (6 bases). This specimen was whole blood, taken in connection with sensitization to the hapten diphenylcyclopropenone (DPC). The CDR3 region has the DNA TGCAGCGTCTCAAAGGGACTGACTAGCACAGATACGCAGTATTTT. It translates to CSVSKGLTSTDTQYF.